What follows is one TCR beta chain and its context. TCRdb's copy holds only in-frame clones and misses some; the assay was immunoSEQ multiplex PCR. In the table there are 70,000 to 90,000 clones, 80% to 95% of which are singletons. This sample stems from a study of T cell changes during pregnancy in multiple sclerosis. Trimming removed 4 bases at V and 6 bases at J, with 16 bases between. Germline values: CDR1 SGDLS, CDR2 YYNGEE. The CDR3 totals 15 residues. The clonotype comes from a female donor in good health, enrolled as a control in a pregnancy study. The specimen comprised peripheral blood, sampled in the second trimester of pregnancy. The chain uses TRBV9 and TRBJ1-4, with D perhaps TRBD1 (6 bases). The CDR3, as DNA: TGTGCCAGCAGCCCCCGGGGGGCATTGGATGAAAAACTGTTTTTT. As protein: CASSPRGALDEKLFF.